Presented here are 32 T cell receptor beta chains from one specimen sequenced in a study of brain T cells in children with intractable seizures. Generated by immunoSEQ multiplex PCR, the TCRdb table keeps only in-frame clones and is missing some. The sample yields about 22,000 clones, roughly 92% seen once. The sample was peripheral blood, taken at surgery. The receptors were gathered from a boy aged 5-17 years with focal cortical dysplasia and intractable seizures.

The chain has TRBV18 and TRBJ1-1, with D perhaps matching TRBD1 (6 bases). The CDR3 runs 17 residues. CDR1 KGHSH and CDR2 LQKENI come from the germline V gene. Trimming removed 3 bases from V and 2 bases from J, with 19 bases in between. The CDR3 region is CASSPNRVGVGNTEAFF. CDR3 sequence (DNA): TGTGCCAGCTCACCGAACAGGGTCGGGGTGGGAAACACTGAAGCTTTCTTT.

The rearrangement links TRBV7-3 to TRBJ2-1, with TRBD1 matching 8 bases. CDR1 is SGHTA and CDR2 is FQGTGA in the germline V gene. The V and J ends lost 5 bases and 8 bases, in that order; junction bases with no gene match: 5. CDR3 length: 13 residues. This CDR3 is CASSTTGEDEQFF. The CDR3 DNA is TGTGCCAGCAGCACGACAGGGGAAGATGAGCAGTTCTTC.

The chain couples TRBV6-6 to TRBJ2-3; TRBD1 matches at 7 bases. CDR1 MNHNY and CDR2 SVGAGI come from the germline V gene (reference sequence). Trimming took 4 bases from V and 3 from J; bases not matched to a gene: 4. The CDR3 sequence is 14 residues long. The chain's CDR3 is CASSSQGVTDTQYF. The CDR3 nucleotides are TGTGCCAGCAGTTCCCAGGGGGTAACAGATACGCAGTATTTT.

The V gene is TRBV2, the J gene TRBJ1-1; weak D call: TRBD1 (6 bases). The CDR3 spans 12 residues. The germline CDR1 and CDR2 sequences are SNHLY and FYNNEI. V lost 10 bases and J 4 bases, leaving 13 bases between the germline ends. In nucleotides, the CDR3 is TGTGCCACCTTGGACAGTTCCACTGAAGCTTTCTTT. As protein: CATLDSSTEAFF. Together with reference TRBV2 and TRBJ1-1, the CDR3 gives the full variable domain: EPEVTQTPSHQVTQMGQEVILRCVPISNHLYFYWYRQILGQKVEFLVSFYNNEISEKSEIFDDQFSVERPDGSNFTLKIRSTKLEDSAMYFCATLDSSTEAFFGQGTRLTVV.

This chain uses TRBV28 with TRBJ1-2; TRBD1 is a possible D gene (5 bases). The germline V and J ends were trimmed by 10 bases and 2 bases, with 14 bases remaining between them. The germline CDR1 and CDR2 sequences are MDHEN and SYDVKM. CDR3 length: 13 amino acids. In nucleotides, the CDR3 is TGTGCCACCATACAGGAGAGGAACTATGGCTACACCTTC. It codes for CATIQERNYGYTF.

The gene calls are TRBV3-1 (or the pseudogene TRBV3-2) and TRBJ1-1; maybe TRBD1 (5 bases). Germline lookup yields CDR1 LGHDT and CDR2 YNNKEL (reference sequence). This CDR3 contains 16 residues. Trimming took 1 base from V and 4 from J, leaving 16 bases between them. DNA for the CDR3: TGTGCCAGCAGCCAAGGTGGTAAAGGGGTGGGCACTGAAGCTTTCTTT. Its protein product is CASSQGGKGVGTEAFF.

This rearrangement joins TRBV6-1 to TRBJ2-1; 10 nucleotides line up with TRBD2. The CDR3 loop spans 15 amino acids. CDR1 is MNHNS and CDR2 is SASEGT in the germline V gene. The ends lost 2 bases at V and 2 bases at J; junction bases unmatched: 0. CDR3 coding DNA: TGTGCCAGCAGTGAACTAGCGGGAGCCTACAATGAGCAGTTCTTC. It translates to CASSELAGAYNEQFF.

CDR3 protein: CASRYGDSGNTIYF. CDR3 bases: TGTGCCTCAAGATACGGTGACTCTGGAAACACCATATATTTT. The chain is built from TRBV19 and TRBJ1-3; no clear D. V gave up 11 bases and J gave up 0 bases, with 14 bases separating them. CDR1 and CDR2 from the germline V gene are LNHDA and SQIVND (reference sequence). The CDR3 sequence is 14 residues long.

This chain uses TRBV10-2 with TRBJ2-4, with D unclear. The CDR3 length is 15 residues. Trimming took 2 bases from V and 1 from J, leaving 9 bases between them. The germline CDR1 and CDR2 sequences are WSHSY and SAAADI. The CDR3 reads CASSERMGAKNIQYF. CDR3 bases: TGCGCCAGCAGTGAGCGGATGGGGGCCAAAAACATTCAGTACTTC.

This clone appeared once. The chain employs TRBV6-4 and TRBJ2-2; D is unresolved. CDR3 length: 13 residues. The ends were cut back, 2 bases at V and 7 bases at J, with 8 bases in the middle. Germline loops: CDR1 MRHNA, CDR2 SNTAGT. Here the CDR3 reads CASSDRFGGELFF. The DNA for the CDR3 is TGTGCCAGCAGTGACCGTTTCGGCGGGGAGCTGTTTTTT.

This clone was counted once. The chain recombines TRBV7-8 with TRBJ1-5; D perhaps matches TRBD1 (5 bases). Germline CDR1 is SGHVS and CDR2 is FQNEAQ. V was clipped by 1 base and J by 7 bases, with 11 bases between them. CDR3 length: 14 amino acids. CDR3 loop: CASSLVGGAQPQHF. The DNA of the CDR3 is TGTGCCAGCAGCTTAGTCGGTGGGGCACAGCCCCAGCATTTT.

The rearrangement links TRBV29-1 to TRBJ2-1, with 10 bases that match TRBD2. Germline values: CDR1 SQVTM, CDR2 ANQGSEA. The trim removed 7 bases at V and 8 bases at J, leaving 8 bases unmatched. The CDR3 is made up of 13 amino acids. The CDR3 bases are TGCAGCGCAGACAGCGGGAGGGCGTATGAGCAGTTCTTC. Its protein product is CSADSGRAYEQFF.

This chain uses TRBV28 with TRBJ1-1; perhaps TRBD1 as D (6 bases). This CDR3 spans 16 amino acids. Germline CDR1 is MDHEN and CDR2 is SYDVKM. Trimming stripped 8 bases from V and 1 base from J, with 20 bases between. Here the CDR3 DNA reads TGTGCCAGCGCCTTGGGGACAACGTGGAGGAACACTGAAGCTTTCTTT. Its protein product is CASALGTTWRNTEAFF.

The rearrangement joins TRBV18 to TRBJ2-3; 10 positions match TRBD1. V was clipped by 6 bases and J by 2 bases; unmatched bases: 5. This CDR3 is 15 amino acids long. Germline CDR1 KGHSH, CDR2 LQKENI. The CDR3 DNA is TGTGCCAGCTCCCCGGGACAGGGGAACACAGATACGCAGTATTTT. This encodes CASSPGQGNTDTQYF.

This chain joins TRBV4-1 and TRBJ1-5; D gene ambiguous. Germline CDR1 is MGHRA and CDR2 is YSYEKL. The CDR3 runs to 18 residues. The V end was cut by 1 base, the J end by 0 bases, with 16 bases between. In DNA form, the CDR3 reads TGCGCCAGCAGCCAAGTGGGAGACGGGAATCTTAGCAATCAGCCCCAGCATTTT. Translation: CASSQVGDGNLSNQPQHF.

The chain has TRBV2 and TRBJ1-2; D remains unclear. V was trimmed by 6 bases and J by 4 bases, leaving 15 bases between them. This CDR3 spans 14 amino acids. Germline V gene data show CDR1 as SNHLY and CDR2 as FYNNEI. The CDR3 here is CASRESIVFYGYTF. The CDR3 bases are TGTGCCAGCAGGGAGTCCATAGTGTTCTATGGCTACACCTTC.

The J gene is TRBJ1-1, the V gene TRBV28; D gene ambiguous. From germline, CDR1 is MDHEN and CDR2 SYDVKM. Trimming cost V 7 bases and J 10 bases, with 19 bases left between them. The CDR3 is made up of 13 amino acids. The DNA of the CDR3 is TGTGCCAGCAACGTTGGTAGGCAGGCCCCAGCTTTCTTT. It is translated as CASNVGRQAPAFF.

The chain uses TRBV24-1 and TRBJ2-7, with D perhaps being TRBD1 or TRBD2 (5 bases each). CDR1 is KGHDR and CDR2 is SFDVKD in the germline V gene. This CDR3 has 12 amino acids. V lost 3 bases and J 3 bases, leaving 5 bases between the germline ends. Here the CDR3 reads CATSDGGYEQYF. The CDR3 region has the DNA TGTGCCACCAGTGATGGGGGCTACGAGCAGTACTTC.

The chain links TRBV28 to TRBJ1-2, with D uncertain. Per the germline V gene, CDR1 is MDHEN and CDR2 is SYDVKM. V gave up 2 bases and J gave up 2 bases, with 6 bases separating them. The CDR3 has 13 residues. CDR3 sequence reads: CASSLRENYGYTF. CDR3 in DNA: TGTGCCAGCAGTTTAAGGGAAAACTATGGCTACACCTTC.

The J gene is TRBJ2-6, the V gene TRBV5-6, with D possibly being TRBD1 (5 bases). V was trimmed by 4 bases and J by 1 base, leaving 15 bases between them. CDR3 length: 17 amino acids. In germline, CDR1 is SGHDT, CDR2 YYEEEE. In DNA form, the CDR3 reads TGTGCCAGCAGCCGACAGTCGAAAACTTCTGGGGCCAACGTCCTGACTTTC. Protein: CASSRQSKTSGANVLTF.

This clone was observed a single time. DNA for the CDR3: TGCAGCGTTGAACTACCAGGACAGGGCAACTACGAGCAGTACTTC. Translated, it gives CSVELPGQGNYEQYF. V gene TRBV29-1 combines with J gene TRBJ2-7; TRBD1 matches 8 bases. CDR3 length: 15 residues. Germline V lookup: CDR1 SQVTM, CDR2 ANQGSEA. With 2 bases clipped from V and 3 bases from J, the junction kept 9 bases outside the gene matches.

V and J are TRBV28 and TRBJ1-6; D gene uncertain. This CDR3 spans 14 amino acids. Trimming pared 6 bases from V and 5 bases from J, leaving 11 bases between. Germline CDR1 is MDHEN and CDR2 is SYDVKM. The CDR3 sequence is CASRPQGHNSPLHF. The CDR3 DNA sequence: TGTGCCAGCAGACCTCAAGGACATAATTCACCCCTCCACTTT.

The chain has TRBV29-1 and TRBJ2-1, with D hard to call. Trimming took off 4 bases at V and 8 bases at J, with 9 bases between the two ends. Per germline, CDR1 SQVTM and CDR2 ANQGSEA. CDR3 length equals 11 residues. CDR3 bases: TGCAGCGTTGTCCTAAGAGATGAGCAGTTCTTC. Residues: CSVVLRDEQFF.

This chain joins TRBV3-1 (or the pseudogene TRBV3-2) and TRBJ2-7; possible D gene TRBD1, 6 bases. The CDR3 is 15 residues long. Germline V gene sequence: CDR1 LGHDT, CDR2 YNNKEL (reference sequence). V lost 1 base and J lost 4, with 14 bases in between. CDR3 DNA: TGTGCCAGCAGCCAAGGGGTTTCAGGGGCGTACGAGCAGTACTTC. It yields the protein CASSQGVSGAYEQYF.

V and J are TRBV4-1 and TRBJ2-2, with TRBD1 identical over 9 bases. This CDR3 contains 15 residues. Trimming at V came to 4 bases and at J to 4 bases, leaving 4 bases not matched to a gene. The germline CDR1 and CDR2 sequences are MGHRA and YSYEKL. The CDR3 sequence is CASSRPGQGTGELFF. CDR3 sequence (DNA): TGCGCCAGCAGCCGCCCGGGACAGGGCACCGGGGAGCTGTTTTTT.

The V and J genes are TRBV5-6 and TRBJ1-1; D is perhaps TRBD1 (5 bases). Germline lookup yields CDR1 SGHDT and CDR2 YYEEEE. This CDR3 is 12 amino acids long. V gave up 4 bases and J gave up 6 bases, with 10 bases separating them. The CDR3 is CASSGGFAEAFF. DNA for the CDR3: TGTGCCAGCAGCGGGGGGTTCGCTGAAGCTTTCTTT.

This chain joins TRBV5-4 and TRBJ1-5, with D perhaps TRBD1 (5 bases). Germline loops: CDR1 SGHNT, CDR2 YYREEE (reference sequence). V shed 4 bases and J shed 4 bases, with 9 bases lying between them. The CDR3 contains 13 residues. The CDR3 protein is CASSADKNQPQHF. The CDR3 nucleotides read TGTGCCAGCAGCGCGGACAAGAATCAGCCCCAGCATTTT.

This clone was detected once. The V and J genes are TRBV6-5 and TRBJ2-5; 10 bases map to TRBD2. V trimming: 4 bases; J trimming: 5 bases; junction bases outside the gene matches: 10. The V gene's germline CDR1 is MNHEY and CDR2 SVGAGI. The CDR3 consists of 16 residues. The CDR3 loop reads CASSSHSGGPAETQYF. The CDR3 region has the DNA TGTGCCAGCAGTTCCCATAGCGGGGGGCCGGCGGAGACCCAGTACTTC.

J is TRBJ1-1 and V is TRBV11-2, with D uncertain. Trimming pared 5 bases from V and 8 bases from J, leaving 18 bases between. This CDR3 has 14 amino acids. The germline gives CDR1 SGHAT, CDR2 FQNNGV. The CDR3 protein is CASSPLGPASEAFF. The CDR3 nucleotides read TGTGCCAGCAGCCCGCTAGGACCAGCCTCCGAAGCTTTCTTT.

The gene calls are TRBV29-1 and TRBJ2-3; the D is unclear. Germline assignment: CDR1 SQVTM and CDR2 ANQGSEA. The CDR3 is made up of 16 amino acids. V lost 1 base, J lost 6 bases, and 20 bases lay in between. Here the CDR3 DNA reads TGCAGCGTTGAAGGGGGTCGGGTTTCCCCCGGGGATACGCAGTATTTT. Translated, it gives CSVEGGRVSPGDTQYF.

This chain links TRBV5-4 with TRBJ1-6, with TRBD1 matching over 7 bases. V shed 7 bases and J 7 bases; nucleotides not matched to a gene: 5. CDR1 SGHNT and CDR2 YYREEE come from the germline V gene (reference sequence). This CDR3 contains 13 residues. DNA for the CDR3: TGTGCCAGCCACGGGACAGTAAATTCACCCCTCCACTTT. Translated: CASHGTVNSPLHF.

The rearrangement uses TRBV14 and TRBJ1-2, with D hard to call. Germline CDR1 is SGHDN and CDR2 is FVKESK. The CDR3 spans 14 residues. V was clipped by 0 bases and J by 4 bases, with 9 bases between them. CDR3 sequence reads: CASSQDYNGYGYTF. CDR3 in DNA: TGTGCCAGCAGCCAAGATTACAATGGCTATGGCTACACCTTC. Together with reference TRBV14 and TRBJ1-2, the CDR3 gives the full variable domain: EAGVTQFPSHSVIEKGQTVTLRCDPISGHDNLYWYRRVMGKEIKFLLHFVKESKQDESGMPNNRFLAERTGGTYSTLKVQPAELEDSGVYFCASSQDYNGYGYTFGSGTRLTVV.